The sample holds a few counts of the clone carrying this TCR beta chain. Antigen unknown. The data are from a study of T-cell reconstitution after alpha-beta-depleted transplantation in children. Notes on the study in general: Reportedly, only several hundred clones from non-depleted graft cells drove alpha-beta T-cell counts at about two months.

It was with unique molecular identifiers that the TCRbeta library was prepared. TCRdb reprocessed the PCR reads with MiXCR, giving one entry per CDR3 protein. The table lists 700,000 to 950,000 distinct CDR3 sequences, 15% to 20% of them singletons. From germline, CDR1 is SGHDN and CDR2 FVKESK. V gave up 4 bases and J gave up 0 bases, with 9 bases separating them. The CDR3 has 14 amino acids. This material consisted of PBMCs, mostly from graft donor cells, taken 360 days after TCRalphabeta/CD19-depleted stem cell transplant. J is TRBJ2-5 and V is TRBV14; D gene ambiguous. The sequence was collected from a male patient younger than 18 who had a stem cell transplant for acute lymphoblastic leukemia, so the T cells may come from the graft donor. The CDR3 nucleotides read TGTGCCAGCAGCCGGGCCCCGTACCAAGAGACCCAGTACTTC. Translated: CASSRAPYQETQYF.